This T cell receptor beta chain was identified in a study of T cell responses to AZD1222 COVID-19 vaccine. The table came from immunoSEQ multiplex PCR; TCRdb's copy has only in-frame clones and leaves some out. The table includes about 96,000 clones, roughly nine tenths detected once. Germline CDR1 and CDR2: GTSNPN and SVGIG (reference sequence). J was trimmed by 8 bases and V by 4 bases; bases with no gene match: 11. CDR3 length: 14 residues. The TCR was taken from an adult in good health. The chain is built from TRBV30 and TRBJ1-2; 9 bases line up with TRBD1. The input for sequencing was peripheral blood, taken on day 0 of AZD1222 vaccination. The CDR3 DNA sequence: TGTGCCTGGAATTTAATACAGGGGGCGCGGGGCTACACCTTC. It yields the protein CAWNLIQGARGYTF.